The T cell receptor (beta chain) under discussion was sequenced for a study of cytomegalovirus exposure and HLA in healthy donors (dated by TCRdb to between 2016 and 2019). General notes on the study: A later analysis indicated that the 95 to 150 validation repertoires were generated on the platform also employed for the 670 or so repertoires of the first cohort. The study aimed to test whether cataloging public T cell receptors could reveal signatures of past pathogen exposure. In addition to the first cohort of several hundred subjects, a separate validation cohort of 100 to 150 different subjects was used. To predict cytomegalovirus infection status, the study combined high-throughput TCR immunosequencing, statistical association of individual TCRs with disease status, and machine learning.

Library method: the immunoSEQ multiplex PCR assay. Turning to the authors' computational methods: A statistical classification framework was built to diagnose cytomegalovirus status from the catalog of TCR beta chain sequences. TCRdb took this table from immuneACCESS and kept in-frame rearrangements with V and J called. Such tables lack part of the clones; where checked against another copy, unresolved V genes explain under half of the gap, and the rest is unexplained. The V and J calls and clone size were taken over from that table, and D and trimming were inferred from the DNA. The sample table records 200,000 to 250,000 clones; approximately 88% of these occur just once. The ten largest clones add up to roughly 13% of the sample. Broader findings and caveats from the paper: While some public TCRs were present in many individuals, most TCR sequences turned up only very rarely across donors. Subsequent analysis determined that TCRs grouped into clusters in the first cohort also showed a tendency toward co-occurrence across the 130 or so validation repertoires, and about 94% of cluster scores exceeded 0. It was suggested by the authors that the approach could potentially be generalized to other disease states and immunological phenotypes. Cytomegalovirus status was reported to be diagnosed by the classifier with high specificity and sensitivity in both the original and validation cohorts. A later analysis had no HLA typing for the validation cohort, so co-occurrence there was scored across all 110 or so repertoires. A total of around 150 TCR beta chains were listed by the study as associated with cytomegalovirus. In vitro tests confirmed that a few of the cytomegalovirus-associated TCR beta chains recognize cytomegalovirus antigens.

The CDR3 contains 12 residues, cysteine and phenylalanine counted. Only the CDR3 part of the read is kept: 36 bases, read in frame from the first base. The V end gives up 4 bases and the J end 7 bases, leaving 7 bases in the junction not matched to a gene. CDR1 and CDR2 are drawn from the germline V gene (reference sequence): GTSNPN, SVGIG. The donors belonged to the validation cohort of around 130 subjects, which was separate from the 666-subject first cohort. Details on this clone: This receptor's antigen is unknown. One base away there is no much larger clone; base qualities are not given.

The rearranged segments are TRBV30 and TRBJ2-7, and TRBD2 matches 7 of the central bases. The source is a woman younger than 45 in good health and CMV-seropositive. Sequencing was carried out using PBMCs. This receptor has the CDR3 CAWKALGGEQYF. The nucleotide sequence reads TGTGCCTGGAAGGCCCTGGGGGGGGAGCAGTACTTC.